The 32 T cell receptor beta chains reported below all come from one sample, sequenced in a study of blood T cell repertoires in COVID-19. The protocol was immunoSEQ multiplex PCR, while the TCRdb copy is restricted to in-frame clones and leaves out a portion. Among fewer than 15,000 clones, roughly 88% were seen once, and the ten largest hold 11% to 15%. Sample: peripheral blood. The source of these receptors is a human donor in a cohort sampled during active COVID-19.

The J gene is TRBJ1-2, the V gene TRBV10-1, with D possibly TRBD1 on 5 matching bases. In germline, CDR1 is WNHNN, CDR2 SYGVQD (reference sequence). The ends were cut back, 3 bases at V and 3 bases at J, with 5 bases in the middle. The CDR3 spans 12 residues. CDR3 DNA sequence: TGCGCCAGCAGTGAAGGGGACTATGGCTACACCTTC. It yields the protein CASSEGDYGYTF.

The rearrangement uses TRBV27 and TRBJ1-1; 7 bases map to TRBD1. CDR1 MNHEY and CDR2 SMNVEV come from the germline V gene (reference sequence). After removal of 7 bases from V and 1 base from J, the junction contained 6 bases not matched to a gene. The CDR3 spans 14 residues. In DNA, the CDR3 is TGTGCCAGCAATAGACAGGGCCCGAACACTGAAGCTTTCTTT. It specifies CASNRQGPNTEAFF.

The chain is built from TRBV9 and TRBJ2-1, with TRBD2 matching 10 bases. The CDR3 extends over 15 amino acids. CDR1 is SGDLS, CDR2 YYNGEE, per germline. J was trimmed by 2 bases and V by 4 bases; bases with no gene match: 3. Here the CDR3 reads CASSISGRTYNEQFF. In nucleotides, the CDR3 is TGTGCCAGCAGCATTAGCGGGAGGACCTACAATGAGCAGTTCTTC.

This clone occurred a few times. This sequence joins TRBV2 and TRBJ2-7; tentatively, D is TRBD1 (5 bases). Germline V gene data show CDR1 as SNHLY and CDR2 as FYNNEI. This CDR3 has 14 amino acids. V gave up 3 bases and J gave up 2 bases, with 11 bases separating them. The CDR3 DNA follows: TGTGCCAGCAGTGATGGGTGGGGCACCTACGAGCAGTACTTC. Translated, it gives CASSDGWGTYEQYF.

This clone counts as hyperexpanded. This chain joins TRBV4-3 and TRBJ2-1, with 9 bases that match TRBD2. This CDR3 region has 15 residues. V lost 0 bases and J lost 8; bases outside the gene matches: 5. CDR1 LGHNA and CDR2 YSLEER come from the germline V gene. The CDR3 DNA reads TGCGCCAGCAGCCAAGACCTAGCGGGGAGGGATGAGCAGTTCTTC. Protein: CASSQDLAGRDEQFF.

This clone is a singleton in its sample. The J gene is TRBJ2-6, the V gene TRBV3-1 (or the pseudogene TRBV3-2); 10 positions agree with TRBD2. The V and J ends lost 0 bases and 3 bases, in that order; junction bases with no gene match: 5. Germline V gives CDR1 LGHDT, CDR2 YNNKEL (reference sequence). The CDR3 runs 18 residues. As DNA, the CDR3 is TGTGCCAGCAGCCAAGAGTACCTAGCGGGAGTTGGGGCCAACGTCCTGACTTTC. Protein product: CASSQEYLAGVGANVLTF.

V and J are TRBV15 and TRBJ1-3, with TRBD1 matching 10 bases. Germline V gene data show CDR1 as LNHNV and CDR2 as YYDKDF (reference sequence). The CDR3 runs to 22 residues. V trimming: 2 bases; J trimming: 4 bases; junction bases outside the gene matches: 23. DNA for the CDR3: TGTGCCACCAGCAGAAAGCTACCCCCGGGACAGGGGACCCCTTCGAGGGGAAACACCATATATTTT. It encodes CATSRKLPPGQGTPSRGNTIYF.

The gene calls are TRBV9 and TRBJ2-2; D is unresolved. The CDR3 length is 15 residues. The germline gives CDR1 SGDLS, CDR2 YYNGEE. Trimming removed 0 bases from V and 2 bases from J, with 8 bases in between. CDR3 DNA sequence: TGTGCCAGCAGCGTAGATGGGCACAACACCGGGGAGCTGTTTTTT. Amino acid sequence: CASSVDGHNTGELFF. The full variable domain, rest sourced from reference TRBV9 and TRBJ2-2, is DSGVTQTPKHLITATGQRVTLRCSPRSGDLSVYWYQQSLDQGLQFLIQYYNGEERAKGNILERFSAQQFPDLHSELNLSSLELGDSALYFCASSVDGHNTGELFFGEGSRLTVL.

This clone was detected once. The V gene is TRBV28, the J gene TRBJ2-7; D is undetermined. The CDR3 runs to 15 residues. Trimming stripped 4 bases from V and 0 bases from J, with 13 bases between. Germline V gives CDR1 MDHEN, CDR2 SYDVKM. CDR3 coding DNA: TGTGCCAGCAGTTCCCCATTGCGGAGCTCCTACGAGCAGTACTTC. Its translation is CASSSPLRSSYEQYF.

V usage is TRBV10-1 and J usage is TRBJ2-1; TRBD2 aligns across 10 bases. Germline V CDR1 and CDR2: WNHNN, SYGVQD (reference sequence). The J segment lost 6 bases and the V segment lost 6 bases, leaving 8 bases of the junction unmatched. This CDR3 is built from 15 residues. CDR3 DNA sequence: TGCGCCAGCAGCCAGAGCGGGAGGGTTCGCAATGAGCAGTTCTTC. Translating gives CASSQSGRVRNEQFF.

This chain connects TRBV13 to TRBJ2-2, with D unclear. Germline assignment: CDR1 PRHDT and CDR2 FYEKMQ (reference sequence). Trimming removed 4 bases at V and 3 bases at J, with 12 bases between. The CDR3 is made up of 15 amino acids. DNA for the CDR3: TGTGCCAGCAGCTCCAGGAATTTTTACACCGGGGAGCTGTTTTTT. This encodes CASSSRNFYTGELFF.

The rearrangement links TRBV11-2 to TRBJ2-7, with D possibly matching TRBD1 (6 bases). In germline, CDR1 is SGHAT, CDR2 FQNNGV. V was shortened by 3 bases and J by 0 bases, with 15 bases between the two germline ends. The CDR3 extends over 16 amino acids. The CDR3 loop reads CASSFLGTRHSYEQYF. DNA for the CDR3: TGTGCCAGCAGCTTTTTAGGGACAAGGCACTCCTACGAGCAGTACTTC. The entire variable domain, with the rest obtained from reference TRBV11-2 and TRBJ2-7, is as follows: EAGVAQSPRYKIIEKRQSVAFWCNPISGHATLYWYQQILGQGPKLLIQFQNNGVVDDSQLPKDRFSAERLKGVDSTLKIQPAKLEDSAVYLCASSFLGTRHSYEQYFGPGTRLTVT.

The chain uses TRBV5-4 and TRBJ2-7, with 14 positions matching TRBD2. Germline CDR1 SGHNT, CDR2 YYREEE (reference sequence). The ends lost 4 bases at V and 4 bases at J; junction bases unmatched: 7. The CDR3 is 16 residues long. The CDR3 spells CASSPGTSGSGYEQYF. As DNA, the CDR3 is TGTGCCAGCAGCCCCGGGACTAGCGGGAGCGGGTACGAGCAGTACTTC. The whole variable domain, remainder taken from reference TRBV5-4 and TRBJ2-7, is ETGVTQSPTHLIKTRGQQVTLRCSSQSGHNTVSWYQQALGQGPQFIFQYYREEENGRGNFPPRFSGLQFPNYSSELNVNALELDDSALYLCASSPGTSGSGYEQYFGPGTRLTVT.

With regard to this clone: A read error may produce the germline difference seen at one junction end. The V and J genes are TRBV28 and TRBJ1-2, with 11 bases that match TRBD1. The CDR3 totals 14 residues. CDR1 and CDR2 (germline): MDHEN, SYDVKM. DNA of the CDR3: TGTGCCAGCCGTTTGGGACAGGGGGAGATTGGCTACACCTTC. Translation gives CASRLGQGEIGYTF.

The CDR3 region is CASSLGGVTDTQYF. CDR3 coding DNA: TGTGCCAGCAGCTTGGGGGGTGTCACAGATACGCAGTATTTT. This sequence joins TRBV7-9 and TRBJ2-3, with TRBD2 as a possible D gene (6 bases). The V gene's germline CDR1 is SEHNR and CDR2 FQNEAQ (reference sequence). The CDR3 spans 14 residues. The V and J ends lost 3 bases and 2 bases respectively, with 9 bases between them. Supplemented by reference TRBV7-9 and TRBJ2-3, the full variable domain reads DTGVSQNPRHKITKRGQNVTFRCDPISEHNRLYWYRQTLGQGPEFLTYFQNEAQLEKSRLLSDRFSAERPKGSFSTLEIQRTEQGDSAMYLCASSLGGVTDTQYFGPGTRLTVL.

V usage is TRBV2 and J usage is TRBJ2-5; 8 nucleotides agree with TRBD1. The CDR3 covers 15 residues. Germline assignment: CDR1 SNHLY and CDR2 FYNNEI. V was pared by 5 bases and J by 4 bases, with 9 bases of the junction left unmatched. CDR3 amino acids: CASSPGSDRGETQYF. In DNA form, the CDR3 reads TGTGCCAGCAGTCCTGGATCCGACAGGGGAGAGACCCAGTACTTC.

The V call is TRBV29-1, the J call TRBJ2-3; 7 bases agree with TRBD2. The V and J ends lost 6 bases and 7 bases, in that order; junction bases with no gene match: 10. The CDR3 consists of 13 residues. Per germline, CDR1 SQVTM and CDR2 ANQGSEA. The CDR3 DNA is TGCAGCGTCGATTCAGGCGGGACTAATACGCAGTATTTT. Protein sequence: CSVDSGGTNTQYF.

In nucleotides, the CDR3 is TGTGCCAGTATCCCGGGACAGATGAACACCGGGGAGCTGTTTTTT. Its translation: CASIPGQMNTGELFF. The chain employs TRBV19 and TRBJ2-2; 7 nucleotides align to TRBD1. Unmatched junction bases numbered 6, after V lost 7 bases and J lost 1 base. Germline CDR1 and CDR2: LNHDA and SQIVND (reference sequence). The CDR3 is made up of 15 amino acids.

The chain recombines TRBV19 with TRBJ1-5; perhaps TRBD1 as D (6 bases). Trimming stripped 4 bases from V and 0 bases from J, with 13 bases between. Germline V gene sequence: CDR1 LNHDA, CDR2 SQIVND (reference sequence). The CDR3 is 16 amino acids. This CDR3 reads CASSTTGTLSNQPQHF. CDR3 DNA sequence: TGTGCCAGTAGTACAACCGGGACACTTAGCAATCAGCCCCAGCATTTT.

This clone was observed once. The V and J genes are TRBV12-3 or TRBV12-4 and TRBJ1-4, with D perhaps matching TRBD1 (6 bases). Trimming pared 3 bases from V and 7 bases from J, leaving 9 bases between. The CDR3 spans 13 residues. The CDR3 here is CASSFRGSEKLFF. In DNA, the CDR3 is TGTGCCAGCAGTTTTAGGGGGTCTGAAAAACTGTTTTTT.

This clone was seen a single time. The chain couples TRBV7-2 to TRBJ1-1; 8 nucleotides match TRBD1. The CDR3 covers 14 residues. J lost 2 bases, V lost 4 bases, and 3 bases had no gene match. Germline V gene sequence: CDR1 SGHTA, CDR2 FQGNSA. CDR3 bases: TGTGCCAGCAGCTCGGGACAGGCTAACACTGAAGCTTTCTTT. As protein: CASSSGQANTEAFF.

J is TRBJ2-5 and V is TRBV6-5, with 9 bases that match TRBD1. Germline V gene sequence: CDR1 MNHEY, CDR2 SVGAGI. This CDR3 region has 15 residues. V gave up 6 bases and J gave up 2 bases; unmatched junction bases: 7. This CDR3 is CASRLTGGVQETQYF. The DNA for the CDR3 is TGTGCCAGCAGATTGACAGGGGGAGTTCAAGAGACCCAGTACTTC.

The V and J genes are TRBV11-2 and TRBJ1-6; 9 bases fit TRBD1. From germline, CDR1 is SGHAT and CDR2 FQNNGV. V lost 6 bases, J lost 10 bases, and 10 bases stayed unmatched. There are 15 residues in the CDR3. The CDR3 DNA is TGTGCCAGCAGTACCGGGACAGGGATACAATCACCCCTCCACTTT. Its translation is CASSTGTGIQSPLHF.

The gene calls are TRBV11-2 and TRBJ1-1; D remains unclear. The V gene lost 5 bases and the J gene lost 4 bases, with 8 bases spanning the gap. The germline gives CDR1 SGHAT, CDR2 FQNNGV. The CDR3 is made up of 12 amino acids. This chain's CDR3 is CASSVYVTEAFF. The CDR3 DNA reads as TGTGCCAGCAGCGTGTATGTCACTGAAGCTTTCTTT. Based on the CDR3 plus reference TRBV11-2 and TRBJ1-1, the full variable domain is EAGVAQSPRYKIIEKRQSVAFWCNPISGHATLYWYQQILGQGPKLLIQFQNNGVVDDSQLPKDRFSAERLKGVDSTLKIQPAKLEDSAVYLCASSVYVTEAFFGQGTRLTVV.

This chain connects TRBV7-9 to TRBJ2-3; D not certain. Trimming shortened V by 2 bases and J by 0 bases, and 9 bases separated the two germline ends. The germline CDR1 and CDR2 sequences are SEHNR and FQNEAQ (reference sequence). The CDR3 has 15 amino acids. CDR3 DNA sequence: TGTGCCAGCAGCTTACTCCTTTATAGCACAGATACGCAGTATTTT. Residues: CASSLLLYSTDTQYF.

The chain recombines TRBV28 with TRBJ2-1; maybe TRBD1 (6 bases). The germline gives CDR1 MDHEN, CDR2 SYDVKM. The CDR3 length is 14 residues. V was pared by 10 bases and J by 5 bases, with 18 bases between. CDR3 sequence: CATFMVQGNNEQFF. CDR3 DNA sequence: TGTGCCACCTTCATGGTACAGGGAAACAATGAGCAGTTCTTC.

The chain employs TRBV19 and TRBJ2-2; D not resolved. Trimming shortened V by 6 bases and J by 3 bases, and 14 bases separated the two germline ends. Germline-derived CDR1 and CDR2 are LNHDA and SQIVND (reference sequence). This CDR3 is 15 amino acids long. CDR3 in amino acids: CASRRVSGDTGELFF. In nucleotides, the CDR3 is TGTGCCAGTAGACGGGTGTCGGGTGACACCGGGGAGCTGTTTTTT.

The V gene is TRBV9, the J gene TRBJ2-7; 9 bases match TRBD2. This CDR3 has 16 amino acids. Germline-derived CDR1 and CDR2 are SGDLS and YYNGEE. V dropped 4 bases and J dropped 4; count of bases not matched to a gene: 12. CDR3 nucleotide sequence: TGTGCCAGCAGCTCTACCCAGCTAGCGGGGCTGTACGAGCAGTACTTC. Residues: CASSSTQLAGLYEQYF.

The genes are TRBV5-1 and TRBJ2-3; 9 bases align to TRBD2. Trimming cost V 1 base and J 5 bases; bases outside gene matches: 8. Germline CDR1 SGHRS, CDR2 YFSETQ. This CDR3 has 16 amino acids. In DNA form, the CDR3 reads TGCGCCAGCAGCTTGATGGGCGGGAGGGCCCAAGATACGCAGTATTTT. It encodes CASSLMGGRAQDTQYF.

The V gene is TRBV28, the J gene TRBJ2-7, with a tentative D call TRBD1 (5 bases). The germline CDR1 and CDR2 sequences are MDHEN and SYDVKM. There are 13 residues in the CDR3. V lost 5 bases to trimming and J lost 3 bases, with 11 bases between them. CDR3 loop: CASSQQVFYEQYF. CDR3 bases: TGTGCCAGCAGTCAACAGGTTTTCTACGAGCAGTACTTC.

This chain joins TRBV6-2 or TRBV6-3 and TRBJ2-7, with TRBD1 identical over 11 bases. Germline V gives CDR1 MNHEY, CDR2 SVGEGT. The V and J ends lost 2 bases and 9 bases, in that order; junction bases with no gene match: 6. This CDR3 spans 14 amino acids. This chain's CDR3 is CASSYAGTGGSQYF. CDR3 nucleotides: TGTGCCAGCAGTTACGCCGGGACAGGGGGTTCGCAGTACTTC.

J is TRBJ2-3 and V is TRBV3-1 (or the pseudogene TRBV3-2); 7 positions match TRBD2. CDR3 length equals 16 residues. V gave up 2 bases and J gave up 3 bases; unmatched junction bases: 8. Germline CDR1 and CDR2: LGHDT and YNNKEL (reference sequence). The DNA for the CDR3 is TGTGCCAGCAGCCAACAGGGCGGGAGTAGGACAGATACGCAGTATTTT. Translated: CASSQQGGSRTDTQYF.